The text below deals with one T cell receptor (beta chain). This specimen comes from a study of early T cells in non-severe SARS-CoV-2 infection. Attachment of unique molecular identifiers to individual cDNA molecules was performed. A single record per CDR3 protein comes from TCRdb applying MiXCR to the 5' RACE reads. The repertoire includes approximately 52,000 distinct CDR3 sequences, over 7% of them detected once, and 9.4% sits in the top ten. V was trimmed by 4 bases and J by 6 bases, leaving 10 bases between them. The CDR3 totals 13 residues. The germline V gene encodes CDR1 SGDLS and CDR2 YYNGEE.

What was sequenced was whole blood. This receptor was taken from an adult who was a healthcare worker with PCR-confirmed SARS-CoV-2 infection or an uninfected control (not recorded which). The V and J genes are TRBV9 and TRBJ2-2, with D maybe TRBD1 (5 bases). This chain's CDR3 is CASSPQVAGELFF. The CDR3 DNA reads as TGTGCCAGCAGCCCACAGGTTGCCGGGGAGCTGTTTTTT.